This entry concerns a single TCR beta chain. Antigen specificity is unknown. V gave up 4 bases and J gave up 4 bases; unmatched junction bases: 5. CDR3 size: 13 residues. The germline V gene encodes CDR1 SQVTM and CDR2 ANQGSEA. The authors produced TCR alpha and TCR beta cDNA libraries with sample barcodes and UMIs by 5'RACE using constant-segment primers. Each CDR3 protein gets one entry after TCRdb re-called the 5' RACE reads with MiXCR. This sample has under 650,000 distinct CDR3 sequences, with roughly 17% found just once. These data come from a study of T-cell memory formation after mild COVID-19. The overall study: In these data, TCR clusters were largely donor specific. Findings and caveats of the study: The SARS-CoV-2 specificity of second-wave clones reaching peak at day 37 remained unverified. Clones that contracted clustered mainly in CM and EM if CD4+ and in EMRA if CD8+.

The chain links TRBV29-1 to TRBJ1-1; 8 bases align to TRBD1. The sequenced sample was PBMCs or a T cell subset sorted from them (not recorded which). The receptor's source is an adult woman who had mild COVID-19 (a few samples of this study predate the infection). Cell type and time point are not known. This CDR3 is CSVGAGGFTEAFF. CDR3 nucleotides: TGCAGCGTTGGGGCAGGGGGCTTCACTGAAGCTTTCTTT.